The source of this T cell receptor beta chain is a study of cytomegalovirus exposure and HLA in healthy donors (dated by TCRdb to about 2017). Background for the entire study: According to an earlier analysis of 587 of the donors, 200 million or so T cells yielded over 90 million unique TCR beta sequences and approximately 300 Gb of sequence data. About 300 gigabases of sequencing data and 70 million to 100 million unique TCR sequences made up an early release that covered 500 to 650 HLA-typed donors. Among the roughly 400 genotyped donors, around 81% belonged to the genetic ancestry cluster associated with self-reported Caucasian donors. The aim of the study was to test whether cataloging public T cell receptors could identify signatures of past pathogen exposure. The study profiled the T cell repertoires of under 850 subjects by immunosequencing and related them to cytomegalovirus serostatus. A separate validation cohort of over 95 different subjects was used in addition to the approximately 670-subject first cohort. To predict cytomegalovirus infection status, the study brought together high-throughput TCR immunosequencing, statistical association of individual TCRs with disease status, and machine learning. A later analysis re-analyzed previously published TCR beta repertoires from 550 to 700 donors and added high-resolution HLA genotyping to study TCR occurrence patterns. The later analysis used no new phenotypic data to find candidate immune exposures, relying instead on TCR beta sequences and their occurrence across donors. In an earlier analysis of over 550 of the donors, high-throughput TCR beta sequencing was used to judge whether each TCR beta V gene segment behaved as functional or pseudogenic. Donor age, sex, ethnicity and CMV serostatus were collected together with the repertoire data. A later genetic analysis took genome-wide SNP genotypes for about three fifths of the 666 donors and used that subset as a discovery cohort. All discovery cohort repertoires had been generated using a single sequencing platform. HLA typing included class I and class II loci at four-digit resolution. The number of typed donors differed by locus: 629-630 for A, B, C, DRB1 and DQB1; 500 to 550 for DQA1; about 600 for DPA1; and around 450 for DPB1. Several DR-DQ haplotypes were treated as single units for association and clustering because of strong linkage in the cohort. Across some 400 genotyped donors of the cohort, an average of roughly 250,000 unique TCR beta nucleotide sequences per donor were sequenced, and 15% to 20% of those sequences were non-productive. Here is what the overall study found, with its caveats: According to a later analysis, parvovirus B19, influenza, CMV and Epstein-Barr virus appeared linked to several top co-occurrence clusters. The classifier was reported to diagnose cytomegalovirus status with high specificity and sensitivity in both the original and validation cohorts. In a later genetic analysis, a missense DCLRE1C variant was associated with V-gene and J-gene trimming of TCR beta chains, and the association was replicated in an independent cohort. An earlier analysis of 587 of the donors showed that most TCR beta V segments appeared in productive rearrangements either about 87% or about 30% of the time, which broadly matched IMGT annotations. Immune exposure information for the cohort was limited to CMV serostatus. Most TCR sequences were seen in very few donors, while some public TCRs were found in many individuals. In vitro tests confirmed that three of the cytomegalovirus-associated TCR beta chains recognize cytomegalovirus antigens. Some IMGT-functional V segments, including TRBV6-2 and TRBV6-3, could not be distinguished by the 87-base-pair reads and were therefore excluded. A later analysis associated about 17,000 TCR beta sequences with specific HLA alleles at a false discovery rate of 0.05. In a later analysis, HLA-associated TCR beta chains were found to be more clonally expanded and to have lower generation probabilities than equally common non-associated chains. Because HLA typing was missing for some donors at each locus, association tests included only the typed subset. A further reported finding was that TCR beta sequences accurately predicted the HLA-A and HLA-B alleles for most subjects in the first cohort. According to a later analysis, most CMV-associated TCR beta chains appeared to be HLA-restricted, and the HLA associations seemed to be driven largely by CMV exposure. A total of about 180 TCR beta chains were listed by the study as associated with cytomegalovirus. According to the authors, the approach could potentially be generalized to other disease states and immunological phenotypes. The presence/absence analyses assumed that sequencing depth was roughly uniform across donors, and that assumption may not be true. In this cohort, only TCR beta chains were sequenced, and detectable features were limited by the absence of alpha or paired-chain data. When HLA alleles, especially DR and DQ, strongly co-occurred, attributing TCR associations to individual alleles was difficult. In a later analysis, the rate of TCR association differed among HLA loci, with DRB1 alleles having the most associated TCRs and HLA-C alleles having the fewest. A group of highly shared sequence variants was considered likely to be a technical artifact of the sequencing pipeline. According to a later genetic analysis, donors in an Asian-associated ancestry cluster had fewer N-insertions in productive TCRs than the approximately 710-donor mean. Approximately 18 rarely observed V segments, including chromosome 9 orphons, were excluded from the earlier analysis of several hundred of the donors because counts were too low. Linkage disequilibrium might explain the correlated functional status among segregating V segments, but an unknown experimental factor could not be excluded.

Per the germline V gene, SQVTM is the CDR1 and ANQGSEA is the CDR2. Counted from cysteine to phenylalanine, this CDR3 has 13 amino acids. Only the CDR3 region is kept as DNA, spanning 39 bases read in frame from base 1. V ends up 6 bases short and J 3 bases short, with an unmatched junction base count of 6. The method behind the library was the immunoSEQ multiplex PCR assay. For the multiplex PCR, a mixture combining 60 forward primers for TCR Vbeta segments and 13 reverse primers for TCR Jbeta segments was used. The CDR3 region of rearranged TCR beta genes was amplified from genomic DNA with a multiplex PCR assay. The Illumina HiSeq System was used to sequence the amplified TCR beta libraries as 87-base-pair reads. On the authors' methods: A later analysis counted tens of millions of unique TCR beta chains across the 650 to 700 repertoires, and around 9.9 million of these chains were shared by at least two donors. Raw reads were error-corrected and collapsed into unique sequences with a nearest-neighbor algorithm that merged closely related sequences to remove PCR and sequencing errors. V, D and J gene segments were assigned by aligning CDR3 sequences to IMGT reference sequences. For a sequence to be retained, at least a six-nucleotide match to both a V gene segment and a J gene segment was required. A rearrangement counted as productive if the CDR3 had no stop codons and remained in frame with V and J, and every other rearrangement counted as non-productive. CDR3 was defined according to IMGT convention as the region running from the second conserved V-encoded cysteine to the conserved J-encoded phenylalanine. The earlier analysis of 587 of the donors excluded sequences that lacked an unambiguous match to a single V gene segment. In an earlier analysis of 587 of the donors, V segments were called functional above 56.7% productive rearrangements and were called segregating when the between-donor standard deviation exceeded 5%. A statistical classification framework was built for diagnosing cytomegalovirus status from the catalog of TCR beta chain sequences. In a later analysis, V and J genes were assigned by comparing TCR nucleotide sequences against IMGT/GENE-DB human TR gene sequences. Using the TCRdist pipeline, a later analysis assigned CDR3 sequences along with most-parsimonious VDJ recombination scenarios. In a later analysis, every TCR beta chain was defined by the combination of its CDR3 amino acid sequence and its V-gene family, and reads without a unique V-gene family were dropped. To address suspected cross-contamination and a sequencing artifact, a later analysis removed around 600 highly shared, low-generation-probability nucleotide sequences. A later analysis calculated a clonal expansion index for each public chain from normalized within-repertoire ranks of inferred template counts. In a later analysis, generation probabilities were computed with a VDJ recombination model fitted to out-of-frame rearrangements, and the resulting probabilities were checked against IGoR. A later analysis scored TCR-TCR, TCR-HLA and TCR-CMV co-occurrence with hypergeometric tests, applying a repertoire-size bias correction to TCR pairs. To estimate false discovery rates, a later analysis permuted the HLA or CMV assignments 20 times. In a later analysis, co-occurring TCRs were grouped with DBSCAN, and TCRdist sequence similarity was added when clustering was performed within HLA-allele-positive subsets. Repertoires with fewer than 30,000 or more than 120,000 public chains were left out of co-occurrence clustering, as were several repertoires with anomalous nucleotide sharing. TCRdb took this table from immuneACCESS and kept in-frame rearrangements with V and J called. Such tables lack part of the clones; where checked against another copy, unresolved V genes explain under half of the gap, and the rest is unexplained. V, J and clone size are taken as reported in that table, and D and trimming were inferred from the DNA itself. Here the sample has around 50,000 clones; around 80% occur a single time. The top ten clones comprise more than 6.5% of the sample.

Comments on this clone: Its antigen target is currently unknown. It has no much larger one-base neighbor in the sample; base qualities were not kept.

In total, approximately 610 healthy bone marrow donors made up the cohort. Cohort members were all nominally healthy when sampled, although unrecorded immune exposures were likely present. The donor was CMV seropositive and belonged to the group of 250 to 300 seropositive cohort members. A peripheral blood sample was provided by each donor, and peripheral blood mononuclear cells were used for TCR beta sequencing. Genomic DNA extraction from the blood cell samples was performed with the Qiagen DNeasy Blood Extraction Kit. This TCR came from a man younger than 40 in good health and CMV-seropositive. The chain was built from TRBV29-1 and TRBJ2-7; 9 bases in between match TRBD2. Input material: PBMCs. The DNA sequence reads TGCAGCGTGGCCGAGACTAGCGGCTACGAGCAGTACTTC. It encodes CSVAETSGYEQYF.